The T cell receptor beta chain under discussion was sequenced for a study of cytomegalovirus exposure and HLA in healthy donors. Study overall: It was reported in a later analysis that the approximately 120 validation repertoires used the same platform as the roughly 640 first-cohort repertoires.

As concerns this clone: What it binds is not known.

The protocol was immunoSEQ multiplex PCR, while the TCRdb copy is restricted to in-frame clones and leaves out a portion. The sample lists approximately 200,000 clones; about 81% were seen once. Findings and limits, study-wide: The tendency of first-cohort TCR clusters to co-occur in the approximately 120 validation repertoires was identified by a subsequent analysis. Per published reports, the classifier diagnosed cytomegalovirus status with high specificity and sensitivity. Associated with cytomegalovirus, according to the listing, were 150 to 200 TCR beta chains.

The sample was PBMCs. The receptor's source is a woman in her thirties in good health and CMV-seronegative.

In DNA, the CDR3 is TGTGCCAGCAGCTTGGGACAGGGGGGAACCTATGGCTACACCTTC. Its translation is CASSLGQGGTYGYTF. The chain uses TRBV5-8 and TRBJ1-2; TRBD1 agrees at 9 bases. The trim removed 0 bases at V and 4 bases at J, leaving 4 bases unmatched. The CDR3 loop spans 15 amino acids. Germline CDR1 reads SGHTS; CDR2 reads YDEGEE.